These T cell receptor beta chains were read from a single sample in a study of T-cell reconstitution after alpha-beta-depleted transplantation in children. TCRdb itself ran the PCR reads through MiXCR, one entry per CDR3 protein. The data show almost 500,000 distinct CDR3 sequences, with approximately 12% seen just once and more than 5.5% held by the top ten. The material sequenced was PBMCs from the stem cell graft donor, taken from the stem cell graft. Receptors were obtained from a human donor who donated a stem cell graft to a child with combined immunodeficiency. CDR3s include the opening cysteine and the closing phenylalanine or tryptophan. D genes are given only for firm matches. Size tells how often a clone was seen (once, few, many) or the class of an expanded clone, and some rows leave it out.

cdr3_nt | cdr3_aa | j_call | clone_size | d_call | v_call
TGTGCCAGCAGTCCGACAGGGGAAACCTACAATGAGCAGTTCTTC | CASSPTGETYNEQFF | TRBJ2-1 | many | TRBD1 | TRBV6-1
TGTGCCAGCAGTTTCGAATCCTTCTCCTACAATGAGCAGTTCTTC | CASSFESFSYNEQFF | TRBJ2-1 | . | . | TRBV12-3/TRBV12-4
TGCGCCAGCAGCCCCGGGACAGGGGAAAGGGTGGAGCAGTACTTC | CASSPGTGERVEQYF | TRBJ2-7 | . | TRBD1 | TRBV4-1
TGCGCCAGCAGCTTCAGACAGGGGACGCAGGTTGGAGCTTTCTTT | CASSFRQGTQVGAFF | TRBJ1-1 | many | TRBD1 | TRBV5-1
TGCAGCGTTGAAGTATTCAATGAGCAGTTCTTC | CSVEVFNEQFF | TRBJ2-1 | many | . | TRBV29-1
TGCGCCAGCAGCCAAGAAACAGGAACGTTGCTTTCACCCCTCCACTTT | CASSQETGTLLSPLHF | TRBJ1-6 | few | . | TRBV4-3
TGTGCCAGCAGTACCTCCCCCACTGAAGCTTTCTTT | CASSTSPTEAFF | TRBJ1-1 | many | . | TRBV6-2/TRBV6-3
TGCAGCGTTGCAGGCCAGGGTCCGTCCAAAAACATTCAGTACTTC | CSVAGQGPSKNIQYF | TRBJ2-4 | many | . | TRBV29-1
TGTGCCAGCAGCGAAAGGACAGGGGCCACCTACGAGCAGTACTTC | CASSERTGATYEQYF | TRBJ2-7 | few | TRBD1 | TRBV2
TGCAGTCCAAACTCGGACCCCTATGGCTACACCTTC | CSPNSDPYGYTF | TRBJ1-2 | few | . | TRBV20-1
TGCGCCAGCAGCCCTTTCGGAGGGTACTACGAGCAGTACTTC | CASSPFGGYYEQYF | TRBJ2-7 | many | . | TRBV4-3
TGTGCCACCAGCAGAGATGGAGCGGGAGAGAACTACGAGCAGTACTTC | CATSRDGAGENYEQYF | TRBJ2-7 | few | TRBD2 | TRBV15
TGTGCCAGCAGTGCCACCTCAACTAGCGGGAGCGAGACCCAGTACTTC | CASSATSTSGSETQYF | TRBJ2-5 | . | TRBD2 | TRBV6-1
TGTGCCAGCGGCCAGGACGAAGATTTTTCCTACGAGCAGTACTTC | CASGQDEDFSYEQYF | TRBJ2-7 | . | . | TRBV9
TGTGCCAGCAGTTGGGGACCGACCAATGAGCAGTTCTTC | CASSWGPTNEQFF | TRBJ2-1 | many | . | TRBV27
TGTGCCAGCGCCGCCAGACAATTTCCCCAGCCCCAGCATTTT | CASAARQFPQPQHF | TRBJ1-5 | . | . | TRBV6-5
TGCGCCAGCAGCCAAGAAACCCATAACTATGGCTACACCTTC | CASSQETHNYGYTF | TRBJ1-2 | few | . | TRBV4-3
TGTGCCAGCAGCCAAGATTTGGGGGGCAATCAGCCCGAGCATTTT | CASSQDLGGNQPEHF | TRBJ1-5 | . | . | TRBV3-1
TGTGCCAGCAGTTTCGTCCTAGCGGGCCCCTACAATGAGCAGTTCTTC | CASSFVLAGPYNEQFF | TRBJ2-1 | few | TRBD2 | TRBV28
TGTGCCAGCAGTTACGCTCACCCAGGCAGGGGAGAAGTAGACACTGAAGCTTTCTTT | CASSYAHPGRGEVDTEAFF | TRBJ1-1 | . | . | TRBV6-2/TRBV6-3
TGTGCCAGCAGTGAACTTAGGTCGAGCTACAATGAGCAGTTCTTC | CASSELRSSYNEQFF | TRBJ2-1 | many | . | TRBV6-1
TGCAGCGTTGAAGCTGGCGGCACAGCGGAGACCCAGTACTTC | CSVEAGGTAETQYF | TRBJ2-5 | . | . | TRBV29-1
TGCAGCGTTGAGGTCTCCTACGAGCAGTACTTC | CSVEVSYEQYF | TRBJ2-7 | many | . | TRBV29-1
TGTGCCAGCAGTCTATCTTCAGCCCCCTCCTACGAGCAGTACTTC | CASSLSSAPSYEQYF | TRBJ2-7 | many | . | TRBV27
TGTGCCAGCAGCATGACAGGGGGCCCCTACGAGCAGTACTTC | CASSMTGGPYEQYF | TRBJ2-7 | few | TRBD1 | TRBV7-9
TGTGCCAGCAGCTCGGTAGCGGGACCATACGAGCAGTACTTC | CASSSVAGPYEQYF | TRBJ2-7 | few | TRBD2 | TRBV7-2
TGTGCCAGCAGCGTAGGAAGGGGTACCTACGAGCAGTACTTC | CASSVGRGTYEQYF | TRBJ2-7 | many | . | TRBV9
TGCGCCAGCAGCATGGGCCAGGGTCTGTACGAGCAGTACTTC | CASSMGQGLYEQYF | TRBJ2-7 | . | . | TRBV5-1
TGCAGTGCTAGAGAGGGGGCCCTCAGGGACACCTACAATGAGCAGTTCTTC | CSAREGALRDTYNEQFF | TRBJ2-1 | many | . | TRBV20-1
TGTGCCAGCAGCCAAGAGGGACAGGGGCTGTGGTACGAGCAGTACTTC | CASSQEGQGLWYEQYF | TRBJ2-7 | . | TRBD1 | TRBV3-1
TGTGCCAGCAGCGCGTCCGGGACATCAAGCTCCTACAATGAGCAGTTCTTC | CASSASGTSSSYNEQFF | TRBJ2-1 | . | . | TRBV9